Detailed here is one T cell receptor (beta chain). Antigen unknown. A second PCR of about 7 to 12 cycles used a sample-barcoded 5' primer and a J-beta primer mix. One entry per CDR3 protein, called by TCRdb with MiXCR from the 5' RACE reads. The data contain over a million distinct CDR3 sequences, 35% to 45% of them singletons. The sample originates from a study of blood T cells in healthy people across ages. General observations from the study: As naive T cell percentage varied, TCR beta diversity correlated strongly with it.

In germline, CDR1 is KGHDR, CDR2 SFDVKD. V lost 6 bases to trimming and J lost 9 bases; unmatched junction nucleotides: 12. The CDR3 has 15 amino acids. This chain joins TRBV24-1 and TRBJ2-1; the match to TRBD2 covers 8 bases. The sequencing input was blood. The TCR comes from a woman aged 18-30 years in good health. CDR3 in amino acids: CATSQPGLVISEQFF. CDR3 nucleotides: TGTGCCACCAGTCAACCGGGACTAGTGATCTCTGAGCAGTTCTTC.